This T cell receptor beta chain derives from a study of OX40 agonist ivuxolimab in advanced cancers. TCRdb's table, derived via immunoSEQ multiplex PCR, lists solely in-frame clones and lacks some. The sample has some 48,000 clones, 70% to 80% seen once. The ends were cut back, 5 bases at V and 5 bases at J, with 10 bases in the middle. Germline V gene lookup returns CDR1 LNHDA and CDR2 SQIVND (reference sequence). There are 13 residues in the CDR3. The sequencing used CD4+ or CD8+ T cells sorted from blood, collected in a trial of the OX40 agonist ivuxolimab. The sequence derives from an adult with an advanced solid tumor such as melanoma, head and neck, liver or kidney cancer. The chain is built from TRBV19 and TRBJ2-1, with D possibly matching TRBD2 (5 bases). DNA of the CDR3: TGTGCCAGTAGTGCGGGCCTCGACAATGAGCAGTTCTTC. Translating it yields CASSAGLDNEQFF.